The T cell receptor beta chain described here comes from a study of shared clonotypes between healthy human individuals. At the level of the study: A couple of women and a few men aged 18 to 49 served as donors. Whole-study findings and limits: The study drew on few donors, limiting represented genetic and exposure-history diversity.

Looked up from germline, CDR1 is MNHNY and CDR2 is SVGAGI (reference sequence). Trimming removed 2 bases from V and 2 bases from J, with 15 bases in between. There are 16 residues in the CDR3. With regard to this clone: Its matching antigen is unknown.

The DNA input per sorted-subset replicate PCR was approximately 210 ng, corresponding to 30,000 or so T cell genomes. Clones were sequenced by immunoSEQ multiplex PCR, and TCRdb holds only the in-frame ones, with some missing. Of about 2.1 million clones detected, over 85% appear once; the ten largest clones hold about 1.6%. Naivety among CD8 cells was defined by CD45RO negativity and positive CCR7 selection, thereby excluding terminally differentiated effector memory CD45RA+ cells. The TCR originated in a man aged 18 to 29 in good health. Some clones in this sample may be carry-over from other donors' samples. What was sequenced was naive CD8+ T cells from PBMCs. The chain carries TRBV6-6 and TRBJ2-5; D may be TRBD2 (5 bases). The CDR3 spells CASSYRTTRPQETQYF. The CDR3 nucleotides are TGTGCCAGCAGTTACCGAACTACTAGGCCTCAAGAGACCCAGTACTTC.